This is a list of T cell receptor beta chains from one sample in a study of shared clonotypes between healthy human individuals. The assay was immunoSEQ multiplex PCR, and TCRdb's table has in-frame clones only and misses some. Of almost 700,000 clones listed, 92% are singletons. Material: naive CD8+ T cells sorted from blood. Receptors originate from a man under 40 in good health. Each CDR3 is given with its conserved first and last residue. A D gene is named only where the DNA matches it firmly. Clone size appears in some rows only: once, few, many, or a class for an expanded clone.

V gene	J gene	D gene	clone size	CDR3 DNA	CDR3 protein
TRBV9	TRBJ2-3	.	.	TGTGCCAGCAGCACGGACGTGGCAGGAACAGATACGCAGTATTTT	CASSTDVAGTDTQYF
TRBV7-9	TRBJ2-1	.	.	TGTGCCAGCAGCTTAAAGGATGAGCAGTTCTTC	CASSLKDEQFF
TRBV4-1	TRBJ2-7	TRBD2	.	TGCGCCAGCAGCGAACAACTAGCGGGGCCATACGAGCAGTACTTC	CASSEQLAGPYEQYF
TRBV29-1	TRBJ2-7	.	.	TGCAGCGTTTCTTTCAGAACCTCCTACGAGCAGTACTTC	CSVSFRTSYEQYF
TRBV19	TRBJ1-1	.	.	TGTGCCAGTAGTATAGGTCCGAACACTGAAGCTTTCTTT	CASSIGPNTEAFF
TRBV9	TRBJ2-1	TRBD2	once	TGTGCCAGCAGCCCCGGTTCTAGCGGGTCCTACAATGAGCAGTTCTTC	CASSPGSSGSYNEQFF
TRBV7-9	TRBJ2-1	.	few	TGTGCCAGCAGCTTCGCCAGGGCCTACAATGAGCAGTTCTTC	CASSFARAYNEQFF
TRBV6-5	TRBJ2-7	TRBD1	once	TGTGCCAGCAGCCAGGACAGGTGGGGGGAGCAGTACTTC	CASSQDRWGEQYF
TRBV5-6	TRBJ2-1	.	.	TGTGCCAGCAGCTTGTATGGGGTCGGGTCCTACAATGAGCAGTTCTTC	CASSLYGVGSYNEQFF
TRBV6-1	TRBJ1-1	.	.	TGTGCCAGCGGAGTTACTTTAAACAGGGACACTGAAGCTTTCTTT	CASGVTLNRDTEAFF
TRBV11-2	TRBJ2-2	TRBD1	.	TGTGCCAGCAGCTTACCCGAGGACAGGGGGACGGACACCGGGGAGCTGTTTTTT	CASSLPEDRGTDTGELFF
TRBV29-1	TRBJ2-5	.	.	TGCAGCGTTGAAGAGCCCAGGGATCCGGAGACCCAGTACTTC	CSVEEPRDPETQYF
TRBV7-9	TRBJ2-3	.	.	TGTGCCAGCAGCTACGCGAACGGGGCAGATACGCAGTATTTT	CASSYANGADTQYF
TRBV7-9	TRBJ1-5	.	.	TGTGCCAGCAGCTCGTCCCTAGGCCAGCAGAGCAATCAGCCCCAGCATTTT	CASSSSLGQQSNQPQHF
TRBV7-2	TRBJ1-5	TRBD1	.	TGTGCCAGCAGCTTAGTAGACAGGGGGCGTCGTCAGCCCCAGCATTTT	CASSLVDRGRRQPQHF
TRBV4-1	TRBJ2-7	.	.	TGCGCCAGCAGCGAACTACCCCAGATCCACGAGCAGTACTTC	CASSELPQIHEQYF
TRBV19	TRBJ2-2	.	.	TGTGCCAGTAGTATAGGGGTCCCCGGGGAGCTGTTTTTT	CASSIGVPGELFF
TRBV27	TRBJ1-1	TRBD1	.	TGTGCCAGCACCGGACAGGGGCGGACTGAAGCTTTCTTT	CASTGQGRTEAFF
TRBV7-9	TRBJ2-6	.	.	TGTGCCAGCAGCCCCGCGAACTCGGGCTCTGGGGCCAACGTCCTGACTTTC	CASSPANSGSGANVLTF
TRBV7-9	TRBJ1-5	.	.	TGTGCCAGCAGCAAACACAATCAGCCCCAGCATTTT	CASSKHNQPQHF
TRBV29-1	TRBJ2-3	.	.	TGCAGCGTGCCTACTAGCGATACGCAGTATTTT	CSVPTSDTQYF
TRBV7-3	TRBJ2-5	TRBD2	once	TGTGCCAGCAGCTTGGGACTAGCCCCCGAAGAGACCCAGTACTTC	CASSLGLAPEETQYF
TRBV7-9	TRBJ1-1	.	.	TGTGCCAGCAGCCCACCCCTAAGGACTGAAGCTTTCTTT	CASSPPLRTEAFF
TRBV7-9	TRBJ2-7	.	.	TGTGCCAGCAGCCATACAGGGTACGAGCAGTACTTC	CASSHTGYEQYF
TRBV21-1	TRBJ2-1	.	.	TGTGCCAGCAGCAAATCCGGGACAGGGGCCAATGAGCAGTTCTTC	CASSKSGTGANEQFF
TRBV9	TRBJ1-1	TRBD1	.	TGTGCCAGCAGCATGGGGACAGCTGCCACTGAAGCTTTCTTT	CASSMGTAATEAFF
TRBV7-9	TRBJ2-7	TRBD2	.	TGTGCCAGCAGCCCACGAGAGCGGGAGGGCCGACAAGGCGAGCAGTACTTC	CASSPREREGRQGEQYF
TRBV7-9	TRBJ2-2	TRBD2	.	TGTGCCAGCAGCTCTAGCGGGACCTCCAGCACCGGGGAGCTGTTTTTT	CASSSSGTSSTGELFF
TRBV11-2	TRBJ2-1	.	.	TGTGCCAGCAGCCCCTACGACCATGAGCAGTTCTTC	CASSPYDHEQFF
TRBV6-5	TRBJ2-7	TRBD1	.	TGTGCCAGCAGCCGACAGGGGGCATTCGAGCAGTACTTC	CASSRQGAFEQYF